The following is a T cell receptor (beta chain) sequence with its context. The antigen remains unidentified. This record belongs to a study of a mutant IDH1 vaccine in newly diagnosed glioma. About the study: Treated individuals were 62.5% male and roughly 40% female, averaging about 41 years of age. The therapy given earlier, which was standard therapy, consisted of radiotherapy, temozolomide, or both, and most of the patients received both.

Time point in this sample: baseline, week 1 (first vaccination visit). Treatment denoted: pre-vaccination baseline after standard-of-care therapy. Study conclusions and caveats: The vaccine induced immune responses, and these occurred in roughly 95% of patients.

Using immunoSEQ multiplex PCR, the repertoire was profiled, and TCRdb retains in-frame clones only, with some absent. This sample has roughly 70,000 clones, with around 83% found just once. This TCR was sampled from a woman aged 18-30 years with glioma. Some clones in this sample may be carry-over from other donors' samples. Sequenced here: peripheral blood mononuclear cells (PBMCs), sampled from a glioma patient treated with radiotherapy, temozolomide or both.

The CDR3 DNA reads TGTGCCAGCAGCCGGACACCGAACACTGAAGCTTTCTTT. Its translation: CASSRTPNTEAFF. The chain links TRBV7-9 to TRBJ1-1, with a weak D call TRBD1 (5 bases). Germline V CDR1 and CDR2: SEHNR, FQNEAQ (reference sequence). The V gene lost 5 bases and the J gene lost 1 base, with 8 bases spanning the gap. The CDR3 contains 13 residues.